These 29 T cell receptor beta chains were sequenced from one sample in a study of blood T cell repertoires in COVID-19. Method: immunoSEQ multiplex PCR; TCRdb's copy keeps in-frame clones and lacks some. The sample has 430,000 or so clones, about 87% seen once. Sequenced: peripheral blood. All receptors derive from a man aged 18 to 35 with COVID-19, enrolled during active disease.

The rearrangement links TRBV18 to TRBJ1-4, with 7 bases aligning to TRBD1. The CDR3 totals 14 residues. V lost 8 bases, J lost 7 bases, and 10 bases stayed unmatched. The germline V gene encodes CDR1 KGHSH and CDR2 LQKENI. The CDR3 loop reads CASREETGSEKLFF. The CDR3, as DNA: TGTGCCAGCAGAGAGGAGACAGGGAGTGAAAAACTGTTTTTT.

The chain has TRBV11-2 and TRBJ2-1; D not resolved. The CDR3 is 17 residues long. Per germline, CDR1 SGHAT and CDR2 FQNNGV. Deletions cut 6 bases from V and 0 bases from J, with 18 bases between. CDR3 bases: TGTGCCAGCAGACCCGAGCCGTACCCGGGCTCCTACAATGAGCAGTTCTTC. Amino acid sequence: CASRPEPYPGSYNEQFF.

This chain links TRBV2 with TRBJ2-5; possibly TRBD1 for D (6 bases). The germline gives CDR1 SNHLY, CDR2 FYNNEI. Trimming left V 6 bases short and J 5 bases short, with 13 bases between. The CDR3 has 13 residues. This CDR3 reads CASSPTGLETQYF. CDR3 sequence (DNA): TGTGCCAGCAGCCCTACAGGGTTGGAGACCCAGTACTTC.

The chain carries TRBV2 and TRBJ2-2, with 10 bases matching TRBD2. J lost 4 bases, V lost 5 bases, and 4 bases had no gene match. The germline V gene has CDR1 SNHLY and CDR2 FYNNEI. The CDR3 runs to 15 residues. CDR3 loop: CASSPIAGGTGELFF. The DNA for the CDR3 is TGTGCCAGCAGTCCAATAGCGGGAGGCACCGGGGAGCTGTTTTTT.

The chain recombines TRBV6-6 with TRBJ2-7, with D tentatively TRBD1 (5 bases). From germline, CDR1 is MNHNY and CDR2 SVGAGI (reference sequence). The CDR3 is 15 residues long. V dropped 0 bases and J dropped 3 bases, with 12 bases sitting between them. For the CDR3, the DNA is TGTGCCAGCAGTTACTCAGAGACAGCAGGCTACGAGCAGTACTTC. It yields the protein CASSYSETAGYEQYF.

The chain uses TRBV19 and TRBJ1-5; 7 bases are shared with TRBD1. CDR3 length: 15 residues. J lost 5 bases, V lost 3 bases, and 7 bases had no gene match. Germline values: CDR1 LNHDA, CDR2 SQIVND (reference sequence). The CDR3 loop reads CASSIRGTVHQPQHF. The CDR3 bases are TGTGCCAGTAGTATTCGGGGGACAGTTCATCAGCCCCAGCATTTT.

The rearrangement joins TRBV7-8 to TRBJ1-5; D is perhaps TRBD1 (5 bases). V shed 4 bases and J shed 7 bases, with 11 bases lying between them. Per germline, CDR1 SGHVS and CDR2 FQNEAQ. This CDR3 has 13 residues. The CDR3 protein is CASSWGSEQPQHF. CDR3 nucleotides: TGTGCCAGCAGCTGGGGCAGTGAGCAGCCCCAGCATTTT.

This chain joins TRBV4-2 and TRBJ1-2; no definite D call. V dropped 0 bases and J dropped 1 base, with 6 bases sitting between them. The CDR3 is 14 residues long. Germline V gives CDR1 LGHNA, CDR2 YNFKEQ. The CDR3 protein is CASSQDRVNYGYTF. As DNA, the CDR3 is TGTGCCAGCAGCCAAGATAGAGTTAACTATGGCTACACCTTC.

The sample holds one count of this clone. The chain links TRBV19 to TRBJ2-2; TRBD2 is a possible D gene (5 bases). V lost 3 bases, J lost 0 bases, and 8 bases lay in between. CDR1 is LNHDA and CDR2 is SQIVND in the germline V gene (reference sequence). The CDR3 is 15 amino acids. CDR3 DNA: TGTGCCAGTAGTATCGGCGGGCCGAACACCGGGGAGCTGTTTTTT. Its protein is CASSIGGPNTGELFF.

This chain joins TRBV2 and TRBJ1-5; D possibly corresponds to TRBD1 (6 bases). The CDR3 extends over 16 amino acids. Looked up from germline, CDR1 is SNHLY and CDR2 is FYNNEI. V shed 3 bases and J shed 3 bases, with 15 bases lying between them. The CDR3 nucleotides are TGTGCCAGCAGTGAGCACCCACAGGGAAACAATCAGCCCCAGCATTTT. Translating it yields CASSEHPQGNNQPQHF. The whole variable domain, remainder taken from reference TRBV2 and TRBJ1-5, is EPEVTQTPSHQVTQMGQEVILRCVPISNHLYFYWYRQILGQKVEFLVSFYNNEISEKSEIFDDQFSVERPDGSNFTLKIRSTKLEDSAMYFCASSEHPQGNNQPQHFGDGTRLSIL.

The gene calls are TRBV4-2 and TRBJ2-7, with 10 bases lining up with TRBD2. The CDR3 is 16 amino acids. The germline V gene encodes CDR1 LGHNA and CDR2 YNFKEQ. J gave up 5 bases and V 4 bases, and 11 bases lay outside the gene matches. The DNA of the CDR3 is TGTGCCAGCAGCCCGCAGGGGCTAGCGGGAGTAGACGAGCAGTACTTC. Its protein is CASSPQGLAGVDEQYF.

The CDR3: CASSRQVTDTQYF. CDR3 sequence (DNA): TGCGCCAGCAGCAGACAGGTCACAGATACGCAGTATTTT. This chain uses TRBV10-1 with TRBJ2-3, with D perhaps TRBD1 (6 bases). The CDR3 is 13 amino acids. Germline V CDR1 and CDR2: WNHNN, SYGVQD (reference sequence). Trimming left V 6 bases short and J 2 bases short, with 9 bases between.

The chain has TRBV2 and TRBJ2-5, with 7 bases that match TRBD2. In germline, CDR1 is SNHLY, CDR2 FYNNEI. This CDR3 contains 15 residues. V gave up 3 bases and J gave up 1 base; unmatched junction bases: 5. The CDR3 is CASSEWGGGQETQYF. CDR3 nucleotides: TGTGCCAGCAGTGAGTGGGGCGGGGGCCAAGAGACCCAGTACTTC.

The chain combines TRBV2 with TRBJ2-3; possibly TRBD2 for D (5 bases). Per germline, CDR1 SNHLY and CDR2 FYNNEI. The germline V and J ends were trimmed by 7 bases and 4 bases, with 9 bases remaining between them. The CDR3 runs 12 residues. The CDR3 spells CASTWESDTQYF. CDR3 DNA: TGTGCCAGCACTTGGGAGTCAGATACGCAGTATTTT.

The rearrangement links TRBV30 to TRBJ1-1; D remains ambiguous. The CDR3 covers 13 residues. Germline CDR1 and CDR2: GTSNPN and SVGIG (reference sequence). V gave up 1 base and J gave up 4 bases, with 10 bases separating them. CDR3 sequence: CAWSAHSSTEAFF. The CDR3 DNA sequence: TGTGCCTGGAGTGCTCATAGTAGCACTGAAGCTTTCTTT.

The chain couples TRBV2 to TRBJ1-1; D call uncertain. Trimming shortened V by 7 bases and J by 1 base, and 4 bases separated the two germline ends. CDR3 length: 11 residues. Per germline, CDR1 SNHLY and CDR2 FYNNEI. This CDR3 reads CASIKNTEAFF. CDR3 coding DNA: TGTGCCAGCATCAAGAACACTGAAGCTTTCTTT.

This chain joins TRBV12-3 or TRBV12-4 and TRBJ1-6; 7 bases map to TRBD1. Trimming took 5 bases from V and 8 from J; bases not matched to a gene: 3. This CDR3 region has 13 residues. CDR3 coding DNA: TGTGCCAGCAGTGGACAGGAGTATTCACCCCTCCACTTT. It yields the protein CASSGQEYSPLHF.

V gene TRBV7-8 combines with J gene TRBJ2-5; the D gene is possibly TRBD2 (6 bases). Between the trimmed V and J ends, which lost 6 bases and 0 bases, there was a span of 11 bases. Germline V gene sequence: CDR1 SGHVS, CDR2 FQNEAQ. This CDR3 region has 14 residues. In DNA form, the CDR3 reads TGTGCCAGCAGTTCAGGGAGGTACCAAGAGACCCAGTACTTC. Translating gives CASSSGRYQETQYF.

The rearrangement links TRBV5-5 to TRBJ2-2, with TRBD2 matching over 8 bases. Per germline, CDR1 SGHKS and CDR2 YYEKEE (reference sequence). This CDR3 has 16 residues. Trimming cost V 4 bases and J 2 bases; bases outside gene matches: 7. The DNA for the CDR3 is TGTGCCAGCAGCCTGTTAGCGGGGAAAAACACCGGGGAGCTGTTTTTT. This encodes CASSLLAGKNTGELFF. Filled out from reference TRBV5-5 and TRBJ2-2, the complete variable domain reads DAGVTQSPTHLIKTRGQQVTLRCSPISGHKSVSWYQQVLGQGPQFIFQYYEKEERGRGNFPDRFSARQFPNYSSELNVNALLLGDSALYLCASSLLAGKNTGELFFGEGSRLTVL.

The gene calls are TRBV11-2 and TRBJ2-1, with 11 nucleotides matching TRBD2. The germline gives CDR1 SGHAT, CDR2 FQNNGV. The V and J ends lost 10 bases and 0 bases, in that order; junction bases with no gene match: 5. The CDR3 consists of 15 residues. CDR3 sequence (DNA): TGTGCCACGAGACTAGCGGGGAGCTCCTACAATGAGCAGTTCTTC. Translation: CATRLAGSSYNEQFF.

The chain has TRBV4-1 and TRBJ1-2, with a possible D match to TRBD1 (6 bases). The V gene's germline CDR1 is MGHRA and CDR2 YSYEKL. This CDR3 contains 15 residues. V was cut by 4 bases and J by 0 bases, with 12 bases left in between. The CDR3 coding sequence is TGCGCCAGCAGCCTCCAACAGGGAGCTAACTATGGCTACACCTTC. Translated: CASSLQQGANYGYTF.

The V gene is TRBV12-5, the J gene TRBJ2-3, with 7 bases identical to TRBD2. Germline V gene lookup returns CDR1 LGHNT and CDR2 FRNRAP. The CDR3 totals 14 residues. V was clipped by 7 bases and J by 1 base; unmatched bases: 5. The CDR3: CASAPGLRTDTQYF. CDR3 sequence (DNA): TGTGCTAGTGCACCGGGACTACGCACAGATACGCAGTATTTT. Drawing the rest from reference TRBV12-5 and TRBJ2-3, the complete variable domain is DARVTQTPRHKVTEMGQEVTMRCQPILGHNTVFWYRQTMMQGLELLAYFRNRAPLDDSGMPKDRFSAEMPDATLATLKIQPSEPRDSAVYFCASAPGLRTDTQYFGPGTRLTVL.

The J gene is TRBJ1-4, the V gene TRBV6-6; the D gene is possibly TRBD1 (5 bases). The CDR3 consists of 13 residues. Trimming took 4 bases from V and 8 from J, leaving 11 bases between them. CDR1 and CDR2 from the germline V gene are MNHNY and SVGAGI (reference sequence). CDR3 DNA: TGTGCCAGCAGTTTAACTGGGGGGGAAAAACTGTTTTTT. Translated: CASSLTGGEKLFF.

The chain employs TRBV7-2 and TRBJ2-3; 7 nucleotides agree with TRBD2. Germline V gene data show CDR1 as SGHTA and CDR2 as FQGNSA. The CDR3 has 12 residues. V trimming: 4 bases; J trimming: 12 bases; junction bases outside the gene matches: 7. Here the CDR3 reads CASSSRGDFQYF. In DNA, the CDR3 is TGTGCCAGCAGCTCACGGGGGGACTTTCAGTATTTT.

Note on this clone: The same CDR3 is also encoded by other DNA sequences in this sample. This chain connects TRBV6-5 to TRBJ2-5; D not certain. The CDR3 sequence is 11 residues long. Germline-derived CDR1 and CDR2 are MNHEY and SVGAGI. Trimming removed 4 bases from V and 5 bases from J, with 5 bases in between. CDR3 in amino acids: CASSFRETQYF. In DNA, the CDR3 is TGTGCCAGCAGTTTCCGGGAGACCCAGTACTTC.

The sample holds one count of this clone. The gene calls are TRBV5-6 and TRBJ1-1; D might be TRBD1 (5 bases). This CDR3 is 14 amino acids long. Germline V CDR1 and CDR2: SGHDT, YYEEEE. Trimming shortened V by 1 base and J by 5 bases, and 12 bases separated the two germline ends. The CDR3, as DNA: TGTGCCAGCAGCTTGCGGTCAGGGTGGACTGAAGCTTTCTTT. It encodes CASSLRSGWTEAFF. The entire variable domain, with the rest obtained from reference TRBV5-6 and TRBJ1-1, is as follows: DAGVTQSPTHLIKTRGQQVTLRCSPKSGHDTVSWYQQALGQGPQFIFQYYEEEERQRGNFPDRFSGHQFPNYSSELNVNALLLGDSALYLCASSLRSGWTEAFFGQGTRLTVV.

The chain links TRBV6-1 to TRBJ1-2; D may be TRBD1 (5 bases). The CDR3 is 14 amino acids. V lost 3 bases, J lost 4 bases, and 12 bases lay in between. Germline V gene sequence: CDR1 MNHNS, CDR2 SASEGT. The CDR3 here is CASSEGPDGYGYTF. Here the CDR3 DNA reads TGTGCCAGCAGTGAGGGGCCTGACGGCTATGGCTACACCTTC.

This clone has just a few counts. This rearrangement joins TRBV20-1 to TRBJ1-1; 7 bases match TRBD1. The germline CDR1 and CDR2 sequences are DFQATT and SNEGSKA (reference sequence). The CDR3 has 11 amino acids. The junction had 5 bases not matched to a gene; V was cut back by 5 bases and J by 8 bases. The CDR3: CSALTGAEAFF. CDR3 in DNA: TGCAGTGCTTTAACAGGGGCCGAAGCTTTCTTT.

This sequence joins TRBV19 and TRBJ1-4; a weak D match, TRBD1 (6 bases). Germline values: CDR1 LNHDA, CDR2 SQIVND (reference sequence). V was trimmed by 7 bases and J by 8 bases, leaving 17 bases between them. The CDR3 runs 14 residues. The CDR3 bases are TGTGCCAGTAATAACAGGGCTTTAGGGGAAAAACTGTTTTTT. It translates to CASNNRALGEKLFF. Together with reference TRBV19 and TRBJ1-4, the CDR3 gives the full variable domain: DGGITQSPKYLFRKEGQNVTLSCEQNLNHDAMYWYRQDPGQGLRLIYYSQIVNDFQKGDIAEGYSVSREKKESFPLTVTSAQKNPTAFYLCASNNRALGEKLFFGSGTQLSVL.